This TCR beta chain was identified in a study of cytomegalovirus exposure and HLA in healthy donors (dated by TCRdb to 2015 to 2018). Background for the entire study: An earlier analysis of a few hundred of the donors reported 250 to 350 Gb of sequence data and 90 million to 120 million unique TCR beta sequences obtained from approximately 180 million T cells. The genetic ancestry cluster associated with self-reported Caucasian donors included 65% to 90% of the approximately 400 genotyped donors. Typing coverage differed by locus: A, B, C, DRB1 and DQB1 were typed in about 629-640 donors, DQA1 in 522, DPA1 in nearly 610, and DPB1 in 472. Using immunosequencing, the study profiled T cell repertoires from about 610 subjects and related those repertoires to cytomegalovirus serostatus. Four to six DR-DQ haplotypes were handled as single units for association and clustering, since linkage in the cohort was strong. Rather than using new phenotypic data, the later analysis identified candidate immune exposures from TCR beta sequences and from how often those sequences occurred across donors. Class I and class II HLA loci were covered by the typing at four-digit resolution. A later analysis re-analyzed previously published TCR beta repertoires from several hundred donors and added high-resolution HLA genotyping to study TCR occurrence patterns. In a later genetic analysis, genome-wide SNP genotypes for about 60% of the 666 donors were used, and that subset was treated as a discovery cohort. Among some 410 genotyped donors of the cohort, an average of approximately 240,000 unique TCR beta nucleotide sequences was sequenced per donor, of which about 19% were non-productive. In an earlier analysis of around 540 of the donors, high-throughput TCR beta sequencing was used to judge whether each TCR beta V gene segment behaved as functional or pseudogenic. All discovery cohort repertoires had been generated using a single sequencing platform. To predict cytomegalovirus infection status, the study combined high-throughput TCR immunosequencing, statistical association of individual TCRs with disease status, and machine learning. Along with the approximately 650-subject first cohort, a separate validation cohort of over a hundred different subjects was used. Donor age, sex, ethnicity and CMV serostatus were compiled together with the repertoire data. The study aimed to test whether signatures of past pathogen exposure could be identified by cataloging public T cell receptors. Approximately 330 gigabases of sequencing data and tens of millions of unique TCR sequences made up an early release that covered around 640 HLA-typed donors.

The method was the immunoSEQ multiplex PCR assay. For the multiplex PCR, a mixture combining 60 forward primers for TCR Vbeta segments and 13 reverse primers for TCR Jbeta segments was used. A multiplex PCR assay on genomic DNA amplified the CDR3 region of rearranged TCR beta genes. The amplified TCR beta libraries were sequenced on the Illumina HiSeq System as 87-base-pair reads. As for the original processing: Across the 500 to 850 repertoires, a later analysis counted tens of millions of unique TCR beta chains, roughly 11 million of which were shared by at least two donors. Raw reads were error-corrected and collapsed into unique sequences with a nearest-neighbor algorithm that merged closely related sequences to remove PCR and sequencing errors. To assign V, D and J gene segments, CDR3 sequences were aligned to IMGT reference sequences. For a sequence to be retained, a match of at least six nucleotides was required to both a V gene segment and a J gene segment. Rearrangements were classified as productive when the CDR3 lacked stop codons and remained in frame with V and J, and all other rearrangements were classified as non-productive. Following IMGT convention, CDR3 was defined as the stretch from the second conserved V-encoded cysteine to the conserved J-encoded phenylalanine. The earlier analysis of some 540 of the donors excluded any sequence lacking an unambiguous match to a single V gene segment. In an earlier analysis of around 590 of the donors, a V segment was called functional when productive rearrangements were above 56.7%, and segregating when the standard deviation between donors exceeded 5%. A statistical classification framework was developed to diagnose cytomegalovirus status using the catalog of TCR beta chain sequences. A later analysis assigned V and J genes by comparing TCR nucleotide sequences with IMGT/GENE-DB human TR gene sequences. The TCRdist pipeline was used in a later analysis to assign CDR3 sequences and most-parsimonious VDJ recombination scenarios. A later analysis defined each TCR beta chain by its CDR3 amino acid sequence plus V-gene family, and excluded reads lacking a unique V-gene family. In a later analysis, 450 to 600 highly shared, low-generation-probability nucleotide sequences were removed to address suspected cross-contamination and a sequencing artifact. In a later analysis, a clonal expansion index for each public chain was calculated from normalized within-repertoire ranks of inferred template counts. A later analysis computed generation probabilities with a VDJ recombination model fitted to out-of-frame rearrangements, and checked the results against IGoR. In a later analysis, TCR-TCR, TCR-HLA and TCR-CMV co-occurrence was scored with hypergeometric tests, and a repertoire-size bias correction was applied to TCR pairs. False discovery rates were estimated in a later analysis by permuting HLA or CMV assignments 20 times. In a later analysis, co-occurring TCRs were grouped using DBSCAN, and TCRdist sequence similarity was added for clustering within HLA-allele-positive subsets. Repertoires with fewer than 30,000 or more than 120,000 public chains were left out of co-occurrence clustering, as were five repertoires with anomalous nucleotide sharing. Sourced from immuneACCESS, this table was stored by TCRdb with only in-frame sequences that have V and J called. A share of the clones is absent; for the studies checked, an unresolved V gene accounts for under half, and the remainder has no known explanation. D and trimming were read from the DNA, whereas the V and J calls and clone size are those reported in that table. Here the sample has approximately 38,000 clones; 84% occur a single time. The top ten hold 3.6% of the sample.

Ends trimmed: V by 7 bases, J by 0 bases; bases unmatched to a gene: 3. From the cysteine through the phenylalanine, the CDR3 covers 12 amino acids. This entry keeps only the CDR3 DNA: 36 bases, framed from base 1. The germline V gene (reference sequence) sets CDR1 to GTSNPN and CDR2 to SVGIG. Paper-wide results and their limitations: An earlier analysis of approximately 590 of the donors showed that most TCR beta V segments appeared in productive rearrangements either about 87% or about 30% of the time, which broadly matched IMGT annotations. A further reported finding was that TCR beta sequences accurately predicted the HLA-A and HLA-B alleles for most subjects in the first cohort. Sequencing depth was assumed to be roughly uniform across donors in the presence/absence analyses, though that assumption may not hold. Compared with equally common non-associated chains, HLA-associated TCR beta chains in a later analysis were more clonally expanded and had lower generation probabilities. The cohort was sequenced for TCR beta chains only, and without alpha or paired-chain data the features that could be detected were limited. A cluster of highly shared sequence variants was judged likely to be a technical artifact of the sequencing pipeline. The authors suggested that the approach could potentially be extended to other disease states and immunological phenotypes. Compared with the roughly 720-donor mean, donors in an Asian-associated ancestry cluster had fewer N-insertions in productive TCRs, according to a later genetic analysis. Cytomegalovirus status was reported to be diagnosed by the classifier with high specificity and sensitivity in both the original and validation cohorts. In a later analysis, TCR association rates were found to vary across HLA loci, with the most associated TCRs seen for DRB1 alleles and the fewest for HLA-C alleles. V-gene and J-gene trimming of TCR beta chains was associated with a missense DCLRE1C variant in a later genetic analysis, and the association was replicated in an independent cohort. Correlated functional status among segregating V segments might reflect linkage disequilibrium, but an unknown experimental factor could not be ruled out. The study gave a list of under 200 TCR beta chains associated with cytomegalovirus. Because counts were too low, roughly 17 rarely observed V segments, including chromosome 9 orphons, were left out of the earlier analysis of 587 of the donors. When HLA alleles, especially DR and DQ, strongly co-occurred, attributing TCR associations to individual alleles was difficult. Most CMV-associated TCR beta chains appeared to be HLA-restricted in a later analysis, and the HLA associations seemed to be driven largely by CMV exposure. Because the 87-base-pair reads could not distinguish some IMGT-functional V segments, including TRBV6-2 and TRBV6-3, those segments were excluded. In a later analysis, some 18,000 TCR beta sequences were associated with specific HLA alleles at a false discovery rate of 0.05. Because HLA typing was unavailable for some donors at each locus, only the typed subset was used in association tests. Across donors, most TCR sequences were observed very rarely, whereas some public TCRs were present in many individuals. A few of the identified cytomegalovirus-associated TCR beta chains were confirmed in vitro to be specific for cytomegalovirus antigens. A later analysis reported that several top co-occurrence clusters appeared linked to parvovirus B19, influenza, CMV and Epstein-Barr virus. The only immune exposure information available for the cohort was CMV serostatus.

Points on this clone: Which antigen it targets is not known. Base-call qualities are not available, and no considerably larger clone is one nucleotide away.

The cohort consisted of 666 healthy bone marrow donors. Cohort members were all nominally healthy when sampled, although unrecorded immune exposures were likely present. The donor was CMV seronegative and belonged to the group of under 400 seronegative cohort members. Each donor provided a peripheral blood sample, and peripheral blood mononuclear cells were used for TCR beta sequencing. Genomic DNA was extracted from the blood cell samples with the Qiagen DNeasy Blood Extraction Kit. The origin of this receptor is a young woman in good health and CMV-seronegative. Source material: PBMCs. This chain is built from TRBV30 and TRBJ2-7, and 7 junction bases match TRBD1. The CDR3 in this case is CALQGSSYEQYF. The DNA reads TGTGCCTTACAGGGGAGCTCCTACGAGCAGTACTTC. When the CDR3 is completed using the reference TRBV30 and TRBJ2-7 genes on either side, the full variable domain is SQTIHQWPATLVQPVGSPLSLECTVEGTSNPNLYWYRQAAGRGLQLLFYSVGIGQISSEVPQNLSASRPQDRQFILSSKKLLLSDSGFYLCALQGSSYEQYFGPGTRLTVT.